The T cell receptor beta chain described here comes from a study of molecular identifiers for immune sequencing clone quantification. Methods described previously, with TCR primers listed, were used for bulk TCR libraries. TCRdb ran MiXCR on the PCR reads and lists one entry per CDR3 protein. The repertoire includes 100,000 or so distinct CDR3 sequences, around a third of them detected once, and less than 5% sits in the top ten. Findings and caveats of the study: Naive cells had under 1% of molecules in clones above 20 RNA copies, effectors over 99%. Highly expanded clone sizes could be underestimated by identical TCR molecules sharing a barcode.

Libraries from naive CD8 cells were generated from roughly 18,000 to 920,000 sorted cells (with 10%, 30% or 50% RNA). This clonotype was detected once. What it binds is unknown. The CDR3 is 14 residues long. J lost 5 bases, V lost 7 bases, and 7 bases had no gene match. In germline, CDR1 is MNHEY, CDR2 SMNVEV (reference sequence). Sequences were obtained from naive CD8+ T cells from blood, with Jurkat cell RNA spiked in. Subset described: FACS-sorted CD8+CD4-CCR7+CD45RA+ naive T cells. The chain couples TRBV27 to TRBJ2-5, with 10 bases fitting TRBD1. The source is a human donor in good health. Some libraries in this study had Jurkat cell RNA spiked in. CDR3 nucleotide sequence: TGTGCCAGCACCGGGACAGGGGTGGGGGAGACCCAGTACTTC. It specifies CASTGTGVGETQYF.